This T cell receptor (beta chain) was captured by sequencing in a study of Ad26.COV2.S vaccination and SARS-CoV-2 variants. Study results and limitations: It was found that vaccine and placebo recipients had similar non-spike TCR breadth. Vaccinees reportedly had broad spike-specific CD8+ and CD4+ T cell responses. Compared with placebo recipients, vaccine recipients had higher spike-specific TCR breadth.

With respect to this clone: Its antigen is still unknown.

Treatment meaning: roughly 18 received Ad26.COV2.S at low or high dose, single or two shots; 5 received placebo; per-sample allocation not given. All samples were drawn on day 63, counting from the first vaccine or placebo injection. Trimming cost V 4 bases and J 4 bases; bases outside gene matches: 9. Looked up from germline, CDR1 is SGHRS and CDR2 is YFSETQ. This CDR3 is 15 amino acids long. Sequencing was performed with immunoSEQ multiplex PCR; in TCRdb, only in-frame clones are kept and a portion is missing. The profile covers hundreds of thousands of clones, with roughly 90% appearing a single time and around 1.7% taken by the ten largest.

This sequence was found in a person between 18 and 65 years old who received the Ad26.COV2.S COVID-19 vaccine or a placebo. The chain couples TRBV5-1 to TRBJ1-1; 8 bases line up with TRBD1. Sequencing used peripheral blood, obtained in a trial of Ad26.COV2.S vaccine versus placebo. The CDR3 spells CASSAGQGGGTEAFF. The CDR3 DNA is TGCGCCAGCAGCGCCGGACAGGGAGGGGGCACTGAAGCTTTCTTT.